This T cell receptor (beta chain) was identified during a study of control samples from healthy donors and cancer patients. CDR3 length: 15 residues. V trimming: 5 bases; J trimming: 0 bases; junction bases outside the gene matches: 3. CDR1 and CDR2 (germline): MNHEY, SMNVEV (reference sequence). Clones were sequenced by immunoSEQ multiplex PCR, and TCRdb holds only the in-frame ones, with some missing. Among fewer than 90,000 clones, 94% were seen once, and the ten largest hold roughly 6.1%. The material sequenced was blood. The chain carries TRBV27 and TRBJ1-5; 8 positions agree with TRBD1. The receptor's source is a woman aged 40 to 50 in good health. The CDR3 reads CASSPTGGSNQPQHF. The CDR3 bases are TGTGCCAGCAGTCCCACAGGGGGTAGCAATCAGCCCCAGCATTTT.